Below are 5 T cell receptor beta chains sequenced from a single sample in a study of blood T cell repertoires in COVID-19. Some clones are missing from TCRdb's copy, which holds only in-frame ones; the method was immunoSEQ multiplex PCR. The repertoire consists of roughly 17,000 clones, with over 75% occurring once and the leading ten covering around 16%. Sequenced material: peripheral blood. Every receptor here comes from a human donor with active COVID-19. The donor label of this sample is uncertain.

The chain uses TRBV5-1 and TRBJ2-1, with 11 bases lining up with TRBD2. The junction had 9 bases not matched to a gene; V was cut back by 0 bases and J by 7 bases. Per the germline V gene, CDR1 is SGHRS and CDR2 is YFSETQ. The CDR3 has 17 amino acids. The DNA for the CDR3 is TGCGCCAGCAGCTTGGCGGCTAGCGGGGGGAAGATGAATGAGCAGTTCTTC. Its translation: CASSLAASGGKMNEQFF.

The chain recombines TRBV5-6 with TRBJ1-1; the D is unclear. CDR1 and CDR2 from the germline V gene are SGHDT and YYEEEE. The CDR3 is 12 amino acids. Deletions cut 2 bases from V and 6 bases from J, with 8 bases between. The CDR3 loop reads CASSLLISEAFF. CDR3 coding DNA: TGTGCCAGCAGCTTACTAATATCTGAAGCTTTCTTT. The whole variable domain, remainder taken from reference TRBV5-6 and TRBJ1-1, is DAGVTQSPTHLIKTRGQQVTLRCSPKSGHDTVSWYQQALGQGPQFIFQYYEEEERQRGNFPDRFSGHQFPNYSSELNVNALLLGDSALYLCASSLLISEAFFGQGTRLTVV.

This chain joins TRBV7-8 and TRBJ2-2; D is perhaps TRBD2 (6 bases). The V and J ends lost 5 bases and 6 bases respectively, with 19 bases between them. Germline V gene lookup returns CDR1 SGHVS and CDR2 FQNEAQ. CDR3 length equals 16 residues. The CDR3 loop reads CASSPTPGLPPGELFF. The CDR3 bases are TGTGCCAGCAGCCCTACCCCGGGACTCCCTCCCGGGGAGCTGTTTTTT. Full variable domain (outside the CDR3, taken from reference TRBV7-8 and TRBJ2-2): GAGVSQSPRYKVAKRGQDVALRCDPISGHVSLFWYQQALGQGPEFLTYFQNEAQLDKSGLPSDRFFAERPEGSVSTLKIQRTQQEDSAVYLCASSPTPGLPPGELFFGEGSRLTVL.

The CDR3 sequence is CASSRTPEVSKVNTEAFF. CDR3 nucleotides: TGTGCCAGCTCCAGAACCCCAGAGGTATCAAAGGTGAACACTGAAGCTTTCTTT. The chain has TRBV18 and TRBJ1-1; D is uncertain. This CDR3 spans 18 amino acids. CDR1 is KGHSH and CDR2 is LQKENI in the germline V gene. Deletions cut 6 bases from V and 0 bases from J, with 23 bases between.

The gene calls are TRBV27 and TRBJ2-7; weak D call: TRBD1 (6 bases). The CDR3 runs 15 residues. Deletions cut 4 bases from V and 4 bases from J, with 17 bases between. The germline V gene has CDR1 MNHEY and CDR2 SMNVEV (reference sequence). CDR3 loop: CASSSPGTIFYEQYF. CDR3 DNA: TGTGCCAGCAGTTCTCCAGGGACAATCTTTTACGAGCAGTACTTC.